These 20 T cell receptor beta chains came from one sample sequenced in a study of CD8+CD57+ T cells in acquired aplastic anemia. The use of genomic DNA as template underpinned the TCR beta VDJ and CDR3 profiling. TCRdb passed the reads through MiXCR, listing each CDR3 protein once. The profile shows roughly 420,000 distinct CDR3 sequences, about two thirds of them singletons. The source material was sorted CD4+, CD8+, or CD8+CD57+ T cells (not recorded which) from PBMCs. The receptor source for this set is a human donor in good health, serving as a control.

The sample holds a few counts of this clonotype. A much bigger clone sits one base away, suggesting this may be a read error. This sequence joins TRBV20-1 and TRBJ2-1; 15 bases agree with TRBD2. The CDR3 totals 15 residues. CDR1 is DFQATT, CDR2 SNEGSKA, per germline (reference sequence). Here the CDR3 reads CSATGLAGGYNGQFF. CDR3 sequence (DNA): TGCAGTGCTACGGGACTAGCGGGGGGTTACAATGGGCAGTTCTTC.

V is TRBV30 and J is TRBJ2-2; 9 nucleotides match TRBD2. The germline V gene encodes CDR1 GTSNPN and CDR2 SVGIG (reference sequence). Unmatched junction bases numbered 8, after V lost 2 bases and J lost 4 bases. This CDR3 spans 16 amino acids. The CDR3 DNA reads as TGTGCCTGGAGTCCACTAGCGGGTCAACGCACCGGGGAGCTGTTTTTT. This translates into CAWSPLAGQRTGELFF.

This sequence joins TRBV2 and TRBJ2-7; D is unresolved. Germline CDR1 and CDR2: SNHLY and FYNNEI. Trimming left V 7 bases short and J 5 bases short, with 18 bases between. This CDR3 is built from 14 residues. The CDR3 coding sequence is TGTGCCAGCAACCCGGTGGAACTTCTCCACGAGCAGTACTTC. Encoded protein: CASNPVELLHEQYF.

This sequence joins TRBV7-2 and TRBJ1-1, with a weak D call TRBD1 (5 bases). Germline lookup yields CDR1 SGHTA and CDR2 FQGNSA. V lost 5 bases to trimming and J lost 14 bases, with 27 bases between them. The CDR3 is 15 amino acids. The CDR3 spells CASSHRDGNYGYTFF. In nucleotides, the CDR3 is TGTGCCAGCAGCCACCGGGACGGTAACTATGGCTACACCTTCTTT.

A word on this clonotype: Its ends do not fully match the called genes, so a read error is possible. CDR3: CASSLESHRPLHF. The CDR3, as DNA: TGTGCCAGCAGCTTGGAGAGCCACAGACCCCTCCACTTT. The rearrangement joins TRBV5-1 to TRBJ1-6, with no clear D. The CDR3 is 13 amino acids. CDR1 and CDR2 from the germline V gene are SGHRS and YFSETQ.

This clonotype turned up a few times. A much larger clone lies a single base off, so this may be a read error. The V and J genes are TRBV6-2 or TRBV6-3 and TRBJ1-6; 7 bases match TRBD1. The length of the CDR3 is 15 residues. With 8 bases clipped from V and 7 bases from J, the junction kept 11 bases outside the gene matches. Germline V CDR1 and CDR2: MNHEY, SVGEGT. The CDR3 DNA is TGTGCCAGCGGACTCCTCTGGGACAGAAATTCACCCCTCCACTTT. This sequence encodes CASGLLWDRNSPLHF.

The chain carries TRBV10-3 and TRBJ1-2, with D possibly TRBD1 on 5 matching bases. Germline CDR1 and CDR2: ENHRY and SYGVKD. Trimming stripped 0 bases from V and 5 bases from J, with 10 bases between. The CDR3 runs 14 residues. The CDR3 DNA follows: TGTGCCATCAGTGAGTCCGACAGCCAATATGGCTACACCTTC. Residues: CAISESDSQYGYTF.

In regard to this clonotype: This may come from a read error, since a much larger clone is one base off. J is TRBJ1-6 and V is TRBV6-5; no clear D gene. CDR1 is MNHEY, CDR2 SVGAGI, per germline. There are 15 residues in the CDR3. The CDR3 loop is CASRVRSSYNSPPHF. The CDR3 DNA sequence: TGTGCCAGCAGGGTTAGGAGCTCCTATAATTCACCCCCCCACTTT.

Turning to this clonotype: A read error may account for a junction end that differs from germline. The chain joins TRBV12-3 or TRBV12-4 to TRBJ2-7; D not resolved. CDR3 length equals 13 residues. The CDR3 spells CATSLDARNEQYF. CDR3 coding DNA: TGTGCCACCAGTTTAGATGCCCGGAACGAGCAGTACTTC.

This clonotype has a count of ten or more. J is TRBJ1-2 and V is TRBV7-9; the match to TRBD1 covers 10 bases. The CDR3 runs 14 residues. After removal of 5 bases from V and 4 bases from J, the junction contained 4 bases not matched to a gene. Germline CDR1 is SEHNR and CDR2 is FQNEAQ (reference sequence). The CDR3: CASSPRQGAYGYTF. CDR3 DNA sequence: TGTGCCAGCAGCCCTCGACAGGGGGCCTATGGCTACACCTTC.

About this clonotype: Sequence at one end of the junction differs from germline and may be a read error. This chain links TRBV7-2 with TRBJ1-5, with D unclear. The CDR3 sequence is 14 residues long. CDR1 is SGHTA and CDR2 is FQGNSA in the germline V gene. Written as DNA, the CDR3 is TGTGCCAGCGGCTTAGGGCCGGGTGATCAGCCCCAGCATTTT. Amino acid sequence: CASGLGPGDQPQHF. The variable domain in full, with the rest retrieved from reference TRBV7-2 and TRBJ1-5, is GAGVSQSPSNKVTEKGKDVELRCDPISGHTALYWYRQSLGQGLEFLIYFQGNSAPDKSGLPSDRFSAERTGGSVSTLTIQRTQQEDSAVYLCASGLGPGDQPQHFGDGTRLSIL.

The chain is built from TRBV7-9 and TRBJ2-5; TRBD1 aligns across 7 bases. The CDR3 runs 16 residues. Germline V gene data show CDR1 as SEHNR and CDR2 as FQNEAQ (reference sequence). The trim removed 3 bases at V and 8 bases at J, leaving 15 bases unmatched. Here the CDR3 reads CASSFLGKGQGVTQYF. The CDR3 coding sequence is TGTGCCAGCAGCTTTTTAGGCAAAGGGCAGGGGGTAACCCAGTACTTC.

The V and J genes are TRBV5-1 and TRBJ1-2; D is uncertain. The germline CDR1 and CDR2 sequences are SGHRS and YFSETQ. Trimming removed 4 bases from V and 4 bases from J, with 11 bases in between. The CDR3 has 13 amino acids. The CDR3: CASSPAEFYGYTF. The CDR3 DNA reads TGCGCCAGCAGCCCGGCAGAATTCTATGGCTACACCTTC.

In this sample, this clonotype turned up once. A much more abundant neighbour one base away suggests this may be a read error. The chain joins TRBV3-1 to TRBJ2-2; 8 nucleotides agree with TRBD1. J was trimmed by 4 bases and V by 2 bases; bases with no gene match: 9. Germline assignment: CDR1 LGHDT and CDR2 YNNKEL (reference sequence). This CDR3 comprises 17 residues. The CDR3 nucleotides read TGTGCCAGCAGCCAAAGCAGGGGGCCTGGTGGCACCGGGGAGCTGTTTTTT. Translation: CASSQSRGPGGTGELFF. Variable domain in full (rest from reference TRBV3-1 and TRBJ2-2): DTAVSQTPKYLVTQMGNDKSIKCEQNLGHDTMYWYKQDSKKFLKIMFSYNNKELIINETVPNRFSPKSPDKAHLNLHINSLELGDSAVYFCASSQSRGPGGTGELFFGEGSRLTVL.

This sequence joins TRBV4-3 and TRBJ2-3; TRBD1 agrees at 9 bases. The length of the CDR3 is 16 residues. Germline V CDR1 and CDR2: LGHNA, YSLEER. V trimming: 6 bases; J trimming: 6 bases; junction bases outside the gene matches: 13. In DNA, the CDR3 is TGCGCCAGCAGTGATCTTGGGACAGGGAAGAAGGATACGCAGTATTTT. Protein product: CASSDLGTGKKDTQYF.

Comments on this clonotype: The conserved closing phenylalanine or tryptophan is absent in this CDR3, likely reflecting a read error. It is unclear where the CDR3 begins or ends on the DNA, so no DNA is shown, and the CDR3 is as TCRdb lists it. The chain combines TRBV7-8 with TRBJ1-2; the D call in the table, TRBD1, was not verified against the DNA. Germline lookup yields CDR1 SGHVS and CDR2 FQNEAQ. 14 amino acids form the CDR3, both terminal residues included. The CDR3 loop reads CASSYTEQFFGPGI.

The rearrangement uses TRBV20-1 and TRBJ1-4, with TRBD1 matching over 9 bases. The CDR3 contains 12 residues. The germline CDR1 and CDR2 sequences are DFQATT and SNEGSKA (reference sequence). Trimming removed 5 bases from V and 15 bases from J; junction bases left unmatched: 10. The CDR3 protein is CSAAHSGTGLFF. CDR3 coding DNA: TGCAGTGCTGCCCACTCCGGGACAGGGTTGTTTTTT.

This clonotype has just a few counts. The chain joins TRBV7-3 to TRBJ2-1; 8 nucleotides match TRBD2. V lost 5 bases and J lost 13; bases outside the gene matches: 10. The CDR3 sequence is 13 residues long. Germline lookup yields CDR1 SGHTA and CDR2 FQGTGA. The DNA of the CDR3 is TGTGCCAGCAGCCCGGGAGCGGGGGCGCGACAGTTCTTC. This translates into CASSPGAGARQFF.

This clonotype was seen more than once but under ten times. CDR3 DNA: TGTGCCAGTAAGAAGGGGCAGGCCACTAACTATGGCTACACCTTC. This gives the protein CASKKGQATNYGYTF. The chain combines TRBV19 with TRBJ1-2; possible D gene TRBD1, 5 bases. The CDR3 spans 15 residues. The V and J ends lost 7 bases and 0 bases respectively, with 15 bases between them. CDR1 is LNHDA, CDR2 SQIVND, per germline (reference sequence).

This chain connects TRBV7-9 to TRBJ2-5; perhaps TRBD1 as D (6 bases). The germline V gene has CDR1 SEHNR and CDR2 FQNEAQ (reference sequence). There are 15 residues in the CDR3. Trimming stripped 5 bases from V and 12 bases from J, with 25 bases between. The CDR3 is CASSATTGSHDNEYF. CDR3 DNA: TGTGCCAGCAGCGCTACGACAGGTAGCCACGACAATGAGTACTTC.